This T cell receptor beta chain was captured in a study of blood T cell repertoires in COVID-19. Study background: The study drew acute and convalescent COVID-19 samples from the United States, Italy and Spain.

Authors' analysis steps: Amplified reference gene primers provided the basis for estimating nucleated cell counts. Sequencing used immunoSEQ multiplex PCR; TCRdb keeps in-frame clones, though not all of them. That table is the source of V, J and clone size, and D and trimming were worked out from the DNA. The sample carries about 130,000 clones, about 81% recorded once. The CDR3 has 13 amino acids. CDR1 and CDR2 (germline): SQVTM, ANQGSEA. The V and J ends lost 4 bases and 0 bases, in that order; junction bases with no gene match: 2. This receptor was obtained from a woman aged 45 to 65 with acute or convalescent COVID-19. The chain couples TRBV29-1 to TRBJ1-1; TRBD1 matches at 7 bases. Input material: peripheral blood. This chain's CDR3 is CSVGDRMNTEAFF. In DNA, the CDR3 is TGCAGCGTTGGGGACAGAATGAACACTGAAGCTTTCTTT.